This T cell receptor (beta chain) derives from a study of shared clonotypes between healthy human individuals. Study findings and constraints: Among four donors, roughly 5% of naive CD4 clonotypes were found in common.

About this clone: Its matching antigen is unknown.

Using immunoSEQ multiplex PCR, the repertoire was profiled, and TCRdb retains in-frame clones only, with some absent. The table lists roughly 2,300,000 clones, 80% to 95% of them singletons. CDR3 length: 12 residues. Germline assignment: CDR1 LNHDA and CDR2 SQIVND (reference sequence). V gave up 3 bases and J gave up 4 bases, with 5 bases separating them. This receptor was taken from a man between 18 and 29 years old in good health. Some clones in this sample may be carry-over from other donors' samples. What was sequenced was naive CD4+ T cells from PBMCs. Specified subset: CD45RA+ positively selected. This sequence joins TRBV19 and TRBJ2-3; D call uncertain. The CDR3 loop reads CASSMWADTQYF. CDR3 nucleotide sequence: TGTGCCAGTAGTATGTGGGCAGATACGCAGTATTTT. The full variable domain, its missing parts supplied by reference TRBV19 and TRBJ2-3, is DGGITQSPKYLFRKEGQNVTLSCEQNLNHDAMYWYRQDPGQGLRLIYYSQIVNDFQKGDIAEGYSVSREKKESFPLTVTSAQKNPTAFYLCASSMWADTQYFGPGTRLTVL.